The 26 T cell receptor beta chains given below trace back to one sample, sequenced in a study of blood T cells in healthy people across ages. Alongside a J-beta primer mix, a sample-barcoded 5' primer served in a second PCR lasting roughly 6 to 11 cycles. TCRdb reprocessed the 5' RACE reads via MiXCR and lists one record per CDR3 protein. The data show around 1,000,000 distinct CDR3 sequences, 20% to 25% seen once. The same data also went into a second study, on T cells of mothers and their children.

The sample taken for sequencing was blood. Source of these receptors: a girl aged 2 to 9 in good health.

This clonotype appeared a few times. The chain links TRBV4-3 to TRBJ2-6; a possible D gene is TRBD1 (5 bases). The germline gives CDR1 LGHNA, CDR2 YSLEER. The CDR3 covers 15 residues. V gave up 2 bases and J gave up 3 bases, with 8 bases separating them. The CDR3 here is CASSQSGFGANVLTF. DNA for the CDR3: TGCGCCAGCAGCCAATCAGGGTTTGGGGCCAACGTCCTGACTTTC.

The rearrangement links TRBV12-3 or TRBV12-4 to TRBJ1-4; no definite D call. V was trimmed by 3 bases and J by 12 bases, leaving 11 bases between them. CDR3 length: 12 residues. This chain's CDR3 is CASSFAARELFF. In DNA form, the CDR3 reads TGTGCCAGCAGTTTCGCGGCGAGGGAACTGTTTTTT.

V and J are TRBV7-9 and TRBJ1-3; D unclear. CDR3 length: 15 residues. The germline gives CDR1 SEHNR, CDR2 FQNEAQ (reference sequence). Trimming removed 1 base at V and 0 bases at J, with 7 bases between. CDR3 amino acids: CASSLVESSGNTIYF. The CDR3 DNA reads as TGTGCCAGCAGCTTAGTGGAATCCTCTGGAAACACCATATATTTT.

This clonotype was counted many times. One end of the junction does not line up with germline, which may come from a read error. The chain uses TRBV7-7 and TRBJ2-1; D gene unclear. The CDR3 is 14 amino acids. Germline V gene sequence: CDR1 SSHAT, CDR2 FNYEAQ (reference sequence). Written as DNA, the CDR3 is TGTGCTAGCAGCCACAATTTTAACGAGAATGAGCAGTTCTTC. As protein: CASSHNFNENEQFF.

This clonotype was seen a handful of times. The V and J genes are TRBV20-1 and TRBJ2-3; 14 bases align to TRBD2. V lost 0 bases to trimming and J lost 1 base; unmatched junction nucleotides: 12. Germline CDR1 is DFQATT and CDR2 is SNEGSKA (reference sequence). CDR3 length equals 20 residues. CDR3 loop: CSAREGLAGVSGVRTDTQYF. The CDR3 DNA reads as TGCAGTGCTAGAGAGGGACTAGCGGGAGTCTCTGGGGTCCGCACAGATACGCAGTATTTT.

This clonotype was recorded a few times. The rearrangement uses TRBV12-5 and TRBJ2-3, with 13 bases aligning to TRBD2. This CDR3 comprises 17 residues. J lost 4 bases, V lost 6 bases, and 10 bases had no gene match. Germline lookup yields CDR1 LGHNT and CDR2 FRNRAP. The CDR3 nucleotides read TGTGCTAGTGGAGATGAACCCGGACTAGCGGGAGCAGATACGCAGTATTTT. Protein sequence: CASGDEPGLAGADTQYF.

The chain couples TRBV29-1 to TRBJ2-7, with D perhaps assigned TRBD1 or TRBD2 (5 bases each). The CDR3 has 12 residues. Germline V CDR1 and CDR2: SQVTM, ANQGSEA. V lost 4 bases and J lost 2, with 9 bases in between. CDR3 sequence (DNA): TGCAGCGTTGTCAGGGAGACCTACGAGCAGTACTTC. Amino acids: CSVVRETYEQYF.

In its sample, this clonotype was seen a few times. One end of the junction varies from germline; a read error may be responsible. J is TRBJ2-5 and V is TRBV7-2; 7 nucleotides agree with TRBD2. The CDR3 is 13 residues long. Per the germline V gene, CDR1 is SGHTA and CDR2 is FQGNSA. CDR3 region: CASSLARTREKFF. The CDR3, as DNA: TGTGCCAGCAGCTTAGCGAGGACTAGGGAGAAGTTCTTC. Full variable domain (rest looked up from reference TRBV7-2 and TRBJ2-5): GAGVSQSPSNKVTEKGKDVELRCDPISGHTALYWYRQSLGQGLEFLIYFQGNSAPDKSGLPSDRFSAERTGGSVSTLTIQRTQQEDSAVYLCASSLARTREKFFGPGTRLLVL.

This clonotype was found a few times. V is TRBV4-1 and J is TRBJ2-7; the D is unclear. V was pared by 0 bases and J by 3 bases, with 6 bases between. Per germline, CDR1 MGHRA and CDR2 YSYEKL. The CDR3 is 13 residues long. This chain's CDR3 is CASSQDLNYEQYF. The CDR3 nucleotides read TGCGCCAGCAGCCAAGATCTCAACTACGAGCAGTACTTC.

The CDR3 here is CASTTSLNYEQYF. The CDR3, as DNA: TGTGCCAGCACCACAAGCCTTAATTACGAGCAGTACTTC. The V gene is TRBV12-3 or TRBV12-4, the J gene TRBJ2-5; D remains ambiguous. Judging by the DNA end, TRBJ2-7 fits better; the J call may be wrong. There are 13 residues in the CDR3.

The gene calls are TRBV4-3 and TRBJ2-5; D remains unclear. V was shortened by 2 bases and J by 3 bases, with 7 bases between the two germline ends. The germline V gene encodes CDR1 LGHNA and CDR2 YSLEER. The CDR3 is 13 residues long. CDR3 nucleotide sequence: TGCGCCAGCAGCCAAAATTGGGAAGAGACCCAGTACTTC. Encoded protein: CASSQNWEETQYF.

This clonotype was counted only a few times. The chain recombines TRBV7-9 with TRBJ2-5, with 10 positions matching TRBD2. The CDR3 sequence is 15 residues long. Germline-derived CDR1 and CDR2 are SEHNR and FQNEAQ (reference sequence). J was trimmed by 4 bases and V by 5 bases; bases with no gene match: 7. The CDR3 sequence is CASSRTEREGETQYF. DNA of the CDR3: TGTGCCAGCAGCCGGACGGAGCGGGAGGGAGAGACCCAGTACTTC. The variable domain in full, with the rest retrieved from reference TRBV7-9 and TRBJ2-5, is DTGVSQNPRHKITKRGQNVTFRCDPISEHNRLYWYRQTLGQGPEFLTYFQNEAQLEKSRLLSDRFSAERPKGSFSTLEIQRTEQGDSAMYLCASSRTEREGETQYFGPGTRLLVL.

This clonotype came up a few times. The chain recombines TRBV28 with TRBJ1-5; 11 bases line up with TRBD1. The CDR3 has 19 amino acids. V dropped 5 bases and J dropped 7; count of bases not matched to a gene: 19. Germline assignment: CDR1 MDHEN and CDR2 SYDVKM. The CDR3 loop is CASSTSFLGTGGLSQPQHF. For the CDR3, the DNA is TGTGCCAGCAGTACCTCTTTTCTCGGGACAGGGGGGCTCAGCCAGCCCCAGCATTTT.

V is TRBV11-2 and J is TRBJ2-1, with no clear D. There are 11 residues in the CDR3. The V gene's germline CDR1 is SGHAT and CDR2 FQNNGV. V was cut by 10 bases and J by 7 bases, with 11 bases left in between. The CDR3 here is CAILQINEQFF. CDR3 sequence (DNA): TGTGCCATATTGCAAATAAATGAGCAGTTCTTC.

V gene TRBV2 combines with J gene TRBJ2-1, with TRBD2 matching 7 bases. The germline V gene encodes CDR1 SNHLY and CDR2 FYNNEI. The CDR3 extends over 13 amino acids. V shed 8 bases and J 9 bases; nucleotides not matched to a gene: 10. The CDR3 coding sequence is TGTGCCAGCGGCGGGGGATACGAGGGTGAGCAGTTCTTC. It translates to CASGGGYEGEQFF.

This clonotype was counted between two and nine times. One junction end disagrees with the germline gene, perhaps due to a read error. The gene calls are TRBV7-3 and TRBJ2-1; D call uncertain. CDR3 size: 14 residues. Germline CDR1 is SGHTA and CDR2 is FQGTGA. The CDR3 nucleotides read TGTGCCAACAGCTTGAGGAGCTCCTACAATGAGCAGTTCTTC. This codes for CANSLRSSYNEQFF.

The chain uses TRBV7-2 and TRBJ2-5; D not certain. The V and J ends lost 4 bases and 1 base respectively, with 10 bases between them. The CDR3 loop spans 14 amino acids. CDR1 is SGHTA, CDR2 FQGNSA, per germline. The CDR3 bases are TGTGCCAGCAGCTCCCGGGCCGGCCAAGAGACCCAGTACTTC. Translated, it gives CASSSRAGQETQYF.

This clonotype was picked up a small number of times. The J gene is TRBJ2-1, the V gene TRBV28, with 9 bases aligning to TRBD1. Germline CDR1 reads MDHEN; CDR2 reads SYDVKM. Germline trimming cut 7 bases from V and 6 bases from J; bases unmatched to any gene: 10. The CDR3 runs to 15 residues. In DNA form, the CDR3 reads TGTGCCAGCACCCCGTGGGGACAGGGTTTCAATGAGCAGTTCTTC. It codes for CASTPWGQGFNEQFF.

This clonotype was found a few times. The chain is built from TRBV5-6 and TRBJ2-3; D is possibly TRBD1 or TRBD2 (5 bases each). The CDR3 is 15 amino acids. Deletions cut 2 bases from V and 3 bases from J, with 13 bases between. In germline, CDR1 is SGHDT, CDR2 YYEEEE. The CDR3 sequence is CASSLRGTHTDTQYF. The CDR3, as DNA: TGTGCCAGCAGCTTAAGAGGGACCCATACAGATACGCAGTATTTT.

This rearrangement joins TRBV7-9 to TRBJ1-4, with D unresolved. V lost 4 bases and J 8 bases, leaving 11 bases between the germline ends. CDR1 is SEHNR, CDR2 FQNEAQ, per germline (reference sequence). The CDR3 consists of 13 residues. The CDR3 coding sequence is TGTGCCAGCAGCTCCTCCGCCAAAGAAAAACTGTTTTTT. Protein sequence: CASSSSAKEKLFF.

The CDR3 loop is CASSRGHNTDTQYF. CDR3 sequence (DNA): TGTGCCAGCAGCCGGGGACATAACACAGATACGCAGTATTTT. The V and J genes are TRBV11-1 and TRBJ2-3; D is perhaps TRBD1 (6 bases). The CDR3 is 14 amino acids. Trimming took 5 bases from V and 2 from J, leaving 11 bases between them. Germline assignment: CDR1 SGHAT and CDR2 FQDESV (reference sequence). Supplemented by reference TRBV11-1 and TRBJ2-3, the full variable domain reads EAEVAQSPRYKITEKSQAVAFWCDPISGHATLYWYRQILGQGPELLVQFQDESVVDDSQLPKDRFSAERLKGVDSTLKIQPAELGDSAMYLCASSRGHNTDTQYFGPGTRLTVL.

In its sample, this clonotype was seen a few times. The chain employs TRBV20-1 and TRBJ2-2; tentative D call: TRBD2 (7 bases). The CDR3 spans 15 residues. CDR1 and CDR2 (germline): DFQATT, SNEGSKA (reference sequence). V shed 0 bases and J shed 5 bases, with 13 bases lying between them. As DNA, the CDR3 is TGCAGTGCTAGAGAGTGGGGGGGCCGAACCGGGGAGCTGTTTTTT. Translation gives CSAREWGGRTGELFF.

The CDR3 loop reads CASSLNREATQYF. The CDR3 DNA is TGTGCCAGCAGTTTAAACAGGGAGGCGACCCAGTACTTC. The chain is built from TRBV12-3 or TRBV12-4 and TRBJ2-5; either TRBD1 or TRBD2 may supply D (6 bases each). CDR3 length: 13 amino acids. Between the trimmed V and J ends, which lost 2 bases and 7 bases, there was a span of 11 bases.

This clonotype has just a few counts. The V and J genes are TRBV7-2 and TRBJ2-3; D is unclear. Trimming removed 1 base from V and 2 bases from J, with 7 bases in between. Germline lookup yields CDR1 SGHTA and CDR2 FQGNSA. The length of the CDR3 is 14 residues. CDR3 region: CASSLGIYTDTQYF. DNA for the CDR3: TGTGCCAGCAGCTTAGGTATTTACACAGATACGCAGTATTTT.

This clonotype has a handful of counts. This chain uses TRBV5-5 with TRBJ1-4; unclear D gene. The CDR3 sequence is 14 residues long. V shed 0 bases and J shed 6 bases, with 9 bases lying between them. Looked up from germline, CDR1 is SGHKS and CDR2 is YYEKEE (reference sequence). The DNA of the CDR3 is TGTGCCAGCAGCTTGGGACCGACGGATGAAAAACTGTTTTTT. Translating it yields CASSLGPTDEKLFF.

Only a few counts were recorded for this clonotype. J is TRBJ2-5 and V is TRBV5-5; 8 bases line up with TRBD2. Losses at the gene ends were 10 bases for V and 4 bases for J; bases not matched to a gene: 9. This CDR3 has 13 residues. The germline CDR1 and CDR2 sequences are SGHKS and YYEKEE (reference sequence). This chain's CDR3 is CAGAGGETETQYF. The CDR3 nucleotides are TGTGCCGGCGCGGGGGGCGAGACAGAGACCCAGTACTTC. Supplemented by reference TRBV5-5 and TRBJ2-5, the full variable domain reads DAGVTQSPTHLIKTRGQQVTLRCSPISGHKSVSWYQQVLGQGPQFIFQYYEKEERGRGNFPDRFSARQFPNYSSELNVNALLLGDSALYLCAGAGGETETQYFGPGTRLLVL.